Shown below are 27 T cell receptor beta chains from a single sample sequenced in a study of blood T cell repertoires in COVID-19. Some clones are missing from TCRdb's copy, which holds only in-frame ones; the method was immunoSEQ multiplex PCR. The table has about 210,000 clones, around 86% seen once. The sequencing sample was made of peripheral blood. The receptor set was obtained from a man aged 55 to 69 with acute or convalescent COVID-19.

This clone was seen more than once but under ten times. The rearrangement uses TRBV6-6 and TRBJ1-2; 11 bases are a match to TRBD1. The germline V gene has CDR1 MNHNY and CDR2 SVGAGI (reference sequence). Trimming at V came to 0 bases and at J to 4 bases, leaving 4 bases not matched to a gene. The CDR3 sequence is 16 residues long. The CDR3 region is CASSYSDRGLSYGYTF. CDR3 DNA: TGTGCCAGCAGTTACTCGGACAGGGGGCTCTCCTATGGCTACACCTTC.

V gene TRBV15 combines with J gene TRBJ1-2; D might be TRBD1 (6 bases). Germline loops: CDR1 LNHNV, CDR2 YYDKDF (reference sequence). This CDR3 spans 15 amino acids. V was shortened by 0 bases and J by 4 bases, with 12 bases between the two germline ends. The CDR3 DNA follows: TGTGCCACCAGCAGAGAATCGGGGGGCGTCTATGGCTACACCTTC. It is translated as CATSRESGGVYGYTF.

The CDR3 sequence is CASSPFPSGPTGELFF. CDR3 nucleotides: TGTGCCAGCAGCCCCTTCCCTTCAGGGCCCACCGGGGAGCTGTTTTTT. V and J are TRBV5-6 and TRBJ2-2; D perhaps matches TRBD1 (5 bases). Looked up from germline, CDR1 is SGHDT and CDR2 is YYEEEE. CDR3 length equals 16 residues. Trimming shortened V by 4 bases and J by 4 bases, and 17 bases separated the two germline ends.

The rearrangement links TRBV7-2 to TRBJ2-3, with a weak D call TRBD2 (7 bases). Germline CDR1 reads SGHTA; CDR2 reads FQGNSA. This CDR3 contains 16 residues. Trimming removed 10 bases at V and 4 bases at J, with 24 bases between. The CDR3: CAILLMGGAIADTQYF. DNA of the CDR3: TGTGCCATCCTCCTGATGGGGGGGGCCATCGCAGATACGCAGTATTTT.

This sequence joins TRBV7-6 and TRBJ1-6, with TRBD1 as a possible D gene (6 bases). Trimming pared 5 bases from V and 13 bases from J, leaving 21 bases between. CDR1 is SGHVS and CDR2 is FNYEAQ in the germline V gene. There are 15 residues in the CDR3. Here the CDR3 DNA reads TGTGCCAGCAGCCGAGTGTCAGGGGCCGAGGAGCCCCTCCACTTT. Its protein is CASSRVSGAEEPLHF.

The chain joins TRBV7-3 to TRBJ2-3; 8 bases align to TRBD2. Germline V gene data show CDR1 as SGHTA and CDR2 as FQGTGA. CDR3 length: 14 amino acids. The ends lost 3 bases at V and 2 bases at J; junction bases unmatched: 1. CDR3 region: CASSFGGATDTQYF. The CDR3 bases are TGTGCCAGCAGCTTCGGGGGGGCCACAGATACGCAGTATTTT. Using reference TRBV7-3 and TRBJ2-3 for the parts outside the CDR3, the full variable domain is GAGVSQTPSNKVTEKGKYVELRCDPISGHTALYWYRQSLGQGPEFLIYFQGTGAADDSGLPNDRFFAVRPEGSVSTLKIQRTERGDSAVYLCASSFGGATDTQYFGPGTRLTVL.

This clone was found once. The chain links TRBV7-3 to TRBJ1-1; D is unresolved. From germline, CDR1 is SGHTA and CDR2 FQGTGA. The CDR3 covers 14 residues. V was trimmed by 2 bases and J by 0 bases, leaving 7 bases between them. CDR3 sequence: CASSLPRMNTEAFF. CDR3 nucleotide sequence: TGTGCCAGCAGCTTACCCCGTATGAACACTGAAGCTTTCTTT.

The J gene is TRBJ2-7, the V gene TRBV7-3, with unresolved D. Germline V gene data show CDR1 as SGHTA and CDR2 as FQGTGA. Trimming pared 3 bases from V and 1 base from J, leaving 7 bases between. This CDR3 is built from 13 residues. CDR3 DNA: TGTGCCAGCAGCTTTGGCAGTTCCTACGAGCAGTACTTC. Translation: CASSFGSSYEQYF.

The chain uses TRBV4-3 and TRBJ2-3; 9 positions match TRBD2. Germline lookup yields CDR1 LGHNA and CDR2 YSLEER. This CDR3 is 20 amino acids long. Trimming took 0 bases from V and 0 from J; bases not matched to a gene: 13. The CDR3 DNA is TGCGCCAGCAGCCAAGATCGTCGGGGAGCGGGGGGCTCTAGCACAGATACGCAGTATTTT. This translates into CASSQDRRGAGGSSTDTQYF.

In its sample, this clone was seen once. This chain joins TRBV6-2 or TRBV6-3 and TRBJ1-5, with TRBD1 identical over 9 bases. The germline CDR1 and CDR2 sequences are MNHEY and SVGEGT. V was clipped by 1 base and J by 3 bases; unmatched bases: 7. The length of the CDR3 is 17 residues. The CDR3 loop reads CASSYFVGQGFNQPQHF. Written as DNA, the CDR3 is TGTGCCAGCAGTTACTTCGTGGGACAGGGTTTCAATCAGCCCCAGCATTTT.

This clone was counted once. The gene calls are TRBV6-4 and TRBJ1-2; 9 positions agree with TRBD1. This CDR3 has 16 amino acids. Germline CDR1 MRHNA, CDR2 SNTAGT. V shed 3 bases, J shed 5 bases, and the junction held 10 bases outside the gene matches. CDR3 nucleotides: TGTGCCAGCAGTGAGTTCCCGACAGGGGGGTCTTATGGCTACACCTTC. Protein product: CASSEFPTGGSYGYTF.

The chain combines TRBV29-1 with TRBJ1-1; weak D call: TRBD1 (6 bases). V was clipped by 7 bases and J by 10 bases, with 19 bases between them. The CDR3 totals 12 residues. Germline CDR1 SQVTM, CDR2 ANQGSEA. In nucleotides, the CDR3 is TGCAGCGCTCAGGGGAGTCCTGGTGTAGCTTTCTTT. Translated: CSAQGSPGVAFF.

This chain connects TRBV5-4 to TRBJ2-5; tentatively, D is TRBD2 (5 bases). The germline V gene encodes CDR1 SGHNT and CDR2 YYREEE (reference sequence). V was cut by 0 bases and J by 4 bases, with 13 bases left in between. This CDR3 has 15 residues. The CDR3, as DNA: TGTGCCAGCAGCTTGGAAGGGCCCCGGGGAGAGACCCAGTACTTC. This encodes CASSLEGPRGETQYF.

The chain joins TRBV18 to TRBJ2-2; TRBD2 might be the D (6 bases). The ends were cut back, 2 bases at V and 6 bases at J, with 16 bases in the middle. Germline lookup yields CDR1 KGHSH and CDR2 LQKENI. The CDR3 sequence is 16 residues long. The CDR3 nucleotides are TGTGCCAGCTCACCAAATTTAGCCGTAGCGGCCGGGGAGCTGTTTTTT. Amino acids: CASSPNLAVAAGELFF.

This clone has only one observation. This rearrangement joins TRBV13 to TRBJ1-2; TRBD1 matches at 7 bases. V gave up 6 bases and J gave up 6 bases; unmatched junction bases: 4. There are 12 residues in the CDR3. Germline V lookup: CDR1 PRHDT, CDR2 FYEKMQ (reference sequence). For the CDR3, the DNA is TGTGCCAGCAGAAGGGGGCTGGATGGCTACACCTTC. Translation gives CASRRGLDGYTF.

Only a few counts were recorded for this clone. This rearrangement joins TRBV19 to TRBJ1-5; no clear D. Per germline, CDR1 LNHDA and CDR2 SQIVND (reference sequence). The CDR3 consists of 12 residues. The V and J ends lost 7 bases and 5 bases respectively, with 9 bases between them. This CDR3 reads CASKSTDQPQHF. The DNA for the CDR3 is TGTGCCAGTAAGAGCACCGATCAGCCCCAGCATTTT.

This clone was recorded a few times. The chain has TRBV29-1 and TRBJ2-7; 9 bases agree with TRBD1. The V gene end was trimmed by 4 bases and the J gene end by 0 bases; junction bases not matched to a gene: 4. The length of the CDR3 is 14 residues. The V gene's germline CDR1 is SQVTM and CDR2 ANQGSEA. The CDR3 loop reads CSVAGQGSSYEQYF. Written as DNA, the CDR3 is TGCAGCGTTGCGGGACAGGGTAGCTCCTACGAGCAGTACTTC.

The chain uses TRBV13 and TRBJ1-6; TRBD1 is a possible D gene (5 bases). V lost 4 bases to trimming and J lost 10 bases, with 14 bases between them. This CDR3 contains 14 residues. The germline V gene has CDR1 PRHDT and CDR2 FYEKMQ (reference sequence). Here the CDR3 reads CASSSRGSGSPLHF. In nucleotides, the CDR3 is TGTGCCAGCAGCTCGCGGGGCTCGGGGTCACCCCTCCACTTT.

The chain is built from TRBV6-1 and TRBJ1-5, with D uncertain. Trimming shortened V by 3 bases and J by 4 bases, and 7 bases separated the two germline ends. This CDR3 contains 13 residues. Germline assignment: CDR1 MNHNS and CDR2 SASEGT. CDR3 amino acids: CASSDRLNQPQHF. The CDR3 bases are TGTGCCAGCAGTGACAGGTTGAATCAGCCCCAGCATTTT.

V usage is TRBV15 and J usage is TRBJ2-3; TRBD2 matches at 9 bases. This CDR3 is built from 19 residues. Germline V lookup: CDR1 LNHNV, CDR2 YYDKDF (reference sequence). The J segment lost 8 bases and the V segment lost 0 bases, leaving 18 bases of the junction unmatched. DNA for the CDR3: TGTGCCACCAGCAGAGATCCCCTACTAGGGAGCGGGGGGCTGGGTACGCAGTATTTT. Residues: CATSRDPLLGSGGLGTQYF.

With respect to this clone: An end of the junction does not agree with germline; a read error may underlie this. This chain joins TRBV11-2 and TRBJ1-2; 11 nucleotides match TRBD1. CDR1 is SGHAT and CDR2 is FQNNGV in the germline V gene. The CDR3 totals 15 residues. CDR3 amino acids: CASTLRGQGDGGYTF. CDR3 DNA: TGTGCCAGCACCTTAAGGGGACAGGGGGACGGTGGCTACACCTTC.

The rearrangement joins TRBV2 to TRBJ1-1; the D is unclear. This CDR3 is 13 amino acids long. Germline V CDR1 and CDR2: SNHLY, FYNNEI. V lost 5 bases, J lost 2 bases, and 9 bases lay in between. The CDR3 DNA follows: TGTGCCAGCAGTCCAGACTTAAACACTGAAGCTTTCTTT. The encoded protein is CASSPDLNTEAFF. The whole variable domain, filled in from reference TRBV2 and TRBJ1-1, reads EPEVTQTPSHQVTQMGQEVILRCVPISNHLYFYWYRQILGQKVEFLVSFYNNEISEKSEIFDDQFSVERPDGSNFTLKIRSTKLEDSAMYFCASSPDLNTEAFFGQGTRLTVV.

V and J are TRBV30 and TRBJ2-4; tentative D call: TRBD2 (5 bases). CDR3 length: 17 amino acids. CDR1 and CDR2 from the germline V gene are GTSNPN and SVGIG (reference sequence). V lost 0 bases, J lost 3 bases, and 18 bases lay in between. CDR3 sequence (DNA): TGTGCCTGGAGTGTCTCGCGGGTACCCGGAGGCAAAAACATTCAGTACTTC. Translated, it gives CAWSVSRVPGGKNIQYF.

The chain carries TRBV9 and TRBJ2-7; weak D call: TRBD2 (5 bases). From germline, CDR1 is SGDLS and CDR2 YYNGEE. The CDR3 is 16 amino acids. Deletions cut 2 bases from V and 2 bases from J, with 17 bases between. The chain's CDR3 is CASSVGEGSVAYEQYF. The CDR3 DNA reads as TGTGCCAGCAGCGTTGGTGAGGGTTCGGTCGCCTACGAGCAGTACTTC.

V gene TRBV4-2 combines with J gene TRBJ2-3; D not certain. Germline V gene data show CDR1 as LGHNA and CDR2 as YNFKEQ. V shed 0 bases and J shed 2 bases, with 9 bases lying between them. The CDR3 loop spans 15 amino acids. The CDR3 DNA reads TGTGCCAGCAGCCAAGACGCGTCCCCCACAGATACGCAGTATTTT. It codes for CASSQDASPTDTQYF.

The CDR3 region has the DNA TGTGCCAGCAGCCGTCCCGGGACAGGAGACACCGGGGAGCTGTTTTTT. Translated: CASSRPGTGDTGELFF. The rearrangement uses TRBV6-2 or TRBV6-3 and TRBJ2-2; TRBD1 matches at 8 bases. Germline trimming cut 6 bases from V and 3 bases from J; bases unmatched to any gene: 9. This CDR3 has 16 residues. CDR1 is MNHEY, CDR2 SVGEGT, per germline.

The chain recombines TRBV2 with TRBJ2-1; 11 bases align to TRBD2. CDR3 size: 16 residues. Looked up from germline, CDR1 is SNHLY and CDR2 is FYNNEI. Trimming took 3 bases from V and 4 from J; bases not matched to a gene: 5. This chain's CDR3 is CASSDFTSGGYNEQFF. For the CDR3, the DNA is TGTGCCAGCAGTGACTTCACTAGCGGGGGTTACAATGAGCAGTTCTTC. Using reference TRBV2 and TRBJ2-1 for the parts outside the CDR3, the full variable domain is EPEVTQTPSHQVTQMGQEVILRCVPISNHLYFYWYRQILGQKVEFLVSFYNNEISEKSEIFDDQFSVERPDGSNFTLKIRSTKLEDSAMYFCASSDFTSGGYNEQFFGPGTRLTVL.